This record covers a single T cell receptor beta chain. The method was immunoSEQ multiplex PCR; TCRdb's version includes in-frame clones alone and lacks a portion of them. Among approximately 35,000 clones listed, over 75% were seen once. The sample comes from a study of OX40 agonist ivuxolimab in advanced cancers. Study details: Patients were given ivuxolimab, an antibody that agonizes OX40 (CD134). Partial responses were achieved by three patients: one hepatocellular carcinoma, two cutaneous melanoma. Anti-PD-1, anti-PD-L1 or anti-CTLA-4 therapy given earlier was allowed, and approximately 43% had some.

The V end was cut by 0 bases, the J end by 4 bases, with 9 bases between. Germline V gives CDR1 GTSNPN, CDR2 SVGIG (reference sequence). The CDR3 contains 13 residues. The receptor comes from an adult with an advanced solid tumor such as melanoma, head and neck, liver or kidney cancer. V is TRBV30 and J is TRBJ1-2; D unresolved. The sample here was CD4+ or CD8+ T cells sorted from blood, taken in a trial of the OX40 agonist ivuxolimab. The CDR3 bases are TGTGCCTGGAGTGTAATTGGGATCTATGGCTACACCTTC. Its translation: CAWSVIGIYGYTF.